The 7 T cell receptor beta chains presented below share a single source sample, sequenced in a study of regulatory T cells in long-lasting Graves disease. iRepertoire HTBI primers and Arm-PCR of CDR3 regions built TCR beta libraries. In TCRdb, the multiplex PCR reads were re-called with MiXCR into one record per CDR3 protein. The profile shows 500,000 or so distinct CDR3 sequences, 15% to 20% of them singletons. Time point noted: newly diagnosed GD, antithyroid drugs for less than 3 months. Following extraction of RNA from PBMCs, that RNA was used to make the TCR library. The same sample was also used in a study of T cells in Graves' hyperthyroidism and ophthalmopathy.

The sample consisted of peripheral blood mononuclear cells (PBMCs), taken at new diagnosis, from a patient treated with antithyroid drugs. These receptors were taken from a man aged 40-50 years with Graves disease.

At least ten counts were recorded for this clonotype. CDR3 in amino acids: CASSSLAGGAIGDTQYF. For the CDR3, the DNA is TGCGCCAGCAGCTCCCTAGCGGGAGGGGCGATAGGGGATACGCAGTATTTT. The chain combines TRBV5-1 with TRBJ2-3; TRBD2 aligns across 12 bases. The CDR3 consists of 17 residues. Trimming cost V 3 bases and J 6 bases; bases outside gene matches: 11. Looked up from germline, CDR1 is SGHRS and CDR2 is YFSETQ.

This clonotype occurred many times. A read error may produce the germline difference seen at one junction end. V usage is TRBV18 and J usage is TRBJ2-1; 9 bases are shared with TRBD2. Germline CDR1 is KGHSH and CDR2 is LQKENI. The CDR3 covers 16 residues. The CDR3 nucleotides are TGTGCCAGCTCACACTCCGGGACTAGCTCCCACAATGAGCAGTTCTTC. It translates to CASSHSGTSSHNEQFF.

This clonotype was counted at least ten times. At one of its ends the junction is not consistent with the germline gene, which may arise from a read error. V is TRBV11-2 and J is TRBJ2-2; D is perhaps TRBD2 (5 bases). From germline, CDR1 is SGHAT and CDR2 FQNNGV. This CDR3 has 14 amino acids. The CDR3, as DNA: TGTGTCAGCGGCGAGGGAGCGAACACCGGGGAGCTGTTTTTT. Amino acids: CVSGEGANTGELFF.

This clonotype came up once. The V and J genes are TRBV19 and TRBJ2-1, with 7 bases identical to TRBD2. There are 14 residues in the CDR3. J lost 7 bases, V lost 10 bases, and 13 bases had no gene match. Germline values: CDR1 LNHDA, CDR2 SQIVND (reference sequence). The CDR3 nucleotides read TGTGCCACAAAGCCCCCTAAAGCGGGGAATGAGCAGTTCTTC. Residues: CATKPPKAGNEQFF. Full variable domain (missing parts from reference TRBV19 and TRBJ2-1): DGGITQSPKYLFRKEGQNVTLSCEQNLNHDAMYWYRQDPGQGLRLIYYSQIVNDFQKGDIAEGYSVSREKKESFPLTVTSAQKNPTAFYLCATKPPKAGNEQFFGPGTRLTVL.

This clonotype came up many times. The V call is TRBV6-1, the J call TRBJ1-1; TRBD1 agrees at 7 bases. V trimming: 5 bases; J trimming: 0 bases; junction bases outside the gene matches: 9. Germline CDR1 is MNHNS and CDR2 is SASEGT. The length of the CDR3 is 16 residues. CDR3 protein: CASSLRLTGVNTEAFF. The DNA for the CDR3 is TGTGCCAGCAGTCTAAGATTAACAGGGGTGAACACTGAAGCTTTCTTT.

There are many counts of this clonotype. The genes are TRBV28 and TRBJ2-1; no definite D call. V was pared by 4 bases and J by 4 bases, with 5 bases between. The CDR3 consists of 12 residues. Germline loops: CDR1 MDHEN, CDR2 SYDVKM. The CDR3 DNA reads TGTGCCAGCAGTTATAATTACAATGAGCAGTTCTTC. Translating gives CASSYNYNEQFF.

The sample holds many counts of this clonotype. The chain couples TRBV29-1 to TRBJ2-3; 7 positions agree with TRBD2. The CDR3 runs 14 residues. Trimming cost V 3 bases and J 1 base; bases outside gene matches: 4. The V gene's germline CDR1 is SQVTM and CDR2 ANQGSEA. CDR3 nucleotides: TGCAGCGTTGAGGCGGGAGAGGGCACAGATACGCAGTATTTT. Its protein is CSVEAGEGTDTQYF.